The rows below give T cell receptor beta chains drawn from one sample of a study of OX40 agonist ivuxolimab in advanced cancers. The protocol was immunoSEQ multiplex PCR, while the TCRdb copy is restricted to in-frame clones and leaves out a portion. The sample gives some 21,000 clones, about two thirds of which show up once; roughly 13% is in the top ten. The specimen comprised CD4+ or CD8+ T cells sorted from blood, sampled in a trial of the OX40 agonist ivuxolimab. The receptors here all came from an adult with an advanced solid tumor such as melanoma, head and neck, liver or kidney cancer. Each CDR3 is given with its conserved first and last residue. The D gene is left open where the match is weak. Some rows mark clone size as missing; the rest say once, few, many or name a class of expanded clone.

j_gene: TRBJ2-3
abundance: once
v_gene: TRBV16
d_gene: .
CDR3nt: TGTGCCAGCAGCCGCTCACCGGGGCCCACAGATACGCAGTATTTT
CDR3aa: CASSRSPGPTDTQYF

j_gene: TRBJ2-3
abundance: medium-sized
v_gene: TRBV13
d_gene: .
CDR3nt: TGTGCCAGCAGCTTACGGGAGAGTGGGGACTCCCGCAGAGACACAGATACGCAGTATTTT
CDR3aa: CASSLRESGDSRRDTDTQYF

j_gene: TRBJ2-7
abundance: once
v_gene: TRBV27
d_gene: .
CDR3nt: TGTGCCAGCAACCCCTCGGGGTCGCGGGCGGGTTTCGTTTACGAGCAGTACTTC
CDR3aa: CASNPSGSRAGFVYEQYF

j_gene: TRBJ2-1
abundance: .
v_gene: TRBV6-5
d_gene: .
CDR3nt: TGTGCCAGCAATTCGGGCGGCAATGAGCAGTTCTTC
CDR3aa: CASNSGGNEQFF

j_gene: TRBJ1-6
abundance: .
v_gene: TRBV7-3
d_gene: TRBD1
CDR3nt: TGTGCCAGCAGCTTAGGACAGGGGAGGAATTCACCCCTCCACTTT
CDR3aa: CASSLGQGRNSPLHF

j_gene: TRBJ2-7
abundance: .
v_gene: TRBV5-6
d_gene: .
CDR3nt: TGTGCCAGCAGCTTGGGGGCGGCGGGACAAGACTACGAGCAGTACTTC
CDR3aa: CASSLGAAGQDYEQYF

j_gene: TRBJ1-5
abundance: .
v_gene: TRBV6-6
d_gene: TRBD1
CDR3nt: TGTGCCAGCAGTTACGGGACAGGTATTCAGCCCCAGCATTTT
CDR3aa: CASSYGTGIQPQHF

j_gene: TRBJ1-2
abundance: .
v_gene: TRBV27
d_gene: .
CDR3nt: TGTGCCAGCAGTTTATCCCCCGGGAGGAGCGTCAATGGCTACACCTTC
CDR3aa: CASSLSPGRSVNGYTF

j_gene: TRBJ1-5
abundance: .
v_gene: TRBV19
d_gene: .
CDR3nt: TGTGCCAGTAGTATAAGGCAGGCCTACAATCAGCCCCAGCATTTT
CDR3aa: CASSIRQAYNQPQHF

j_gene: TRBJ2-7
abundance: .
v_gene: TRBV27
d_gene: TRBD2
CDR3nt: TGTGCCAGCAGTTTGTCCCTGGGACTAGCGGGAGTCGAGCAGTACTTC
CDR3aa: CASSLSLGLAGVEQYF

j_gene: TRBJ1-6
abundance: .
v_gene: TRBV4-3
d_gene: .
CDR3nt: TGCGCCAGCAGCCCCGACAGGCGGGCAGTCTTACCCCTCCACTTT
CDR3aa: CASSPDRRAVLPLHF

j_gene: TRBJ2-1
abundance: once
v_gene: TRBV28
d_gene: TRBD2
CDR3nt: TGTGCCAGCAGACCTCTAGCGGGCTCCTACAATGAGCAGTTCTTC
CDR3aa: CASRPLAGSYNEQFF

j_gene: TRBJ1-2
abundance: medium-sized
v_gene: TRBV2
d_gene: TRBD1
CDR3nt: TGTGCCAGCAGCGACAGGGCTAACTATGGCTACACCTTC
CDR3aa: CASSDRANYGYTF

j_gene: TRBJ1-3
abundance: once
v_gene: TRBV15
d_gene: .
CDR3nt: TGTGCCACCAGCAGAGATAGACAGTCTGGAAACACCATATATTTT
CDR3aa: CATSRDRQSGNTIYF

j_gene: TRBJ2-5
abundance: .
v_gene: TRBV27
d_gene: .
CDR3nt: TGTGCCAGCAGTTTTAGGGTTCGGGAGACCCAGTACTTC
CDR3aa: CASSFRVRETQYF

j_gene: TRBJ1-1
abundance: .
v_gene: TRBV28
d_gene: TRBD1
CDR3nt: TGTGCCAGCAGCTCCAGGGGGGAAGCCACTGAAGCTTTCTTT
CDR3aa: CASSSRGEATEAFF

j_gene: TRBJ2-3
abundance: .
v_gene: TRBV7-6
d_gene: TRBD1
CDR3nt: TGTGCCAGCAGCCCAACAGGGGGCTACACAGATACGCAGTATTTT
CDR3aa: CASSPTGGYTDTQYF

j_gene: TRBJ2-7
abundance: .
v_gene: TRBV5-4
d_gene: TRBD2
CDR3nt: TGTGCCAGCAGCAAAACAGGACTAGCGGGAGGATACTACGAGCAGTACTTC
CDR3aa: CASSKTGLAGGYYEQYF

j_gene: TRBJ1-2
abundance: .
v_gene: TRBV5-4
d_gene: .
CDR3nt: TGTGCCAGCAGCGCCCTCCTGACGGGAGGCTACACCTTC
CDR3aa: CASSALLTGGYTF

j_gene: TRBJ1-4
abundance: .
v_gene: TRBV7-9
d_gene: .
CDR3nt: TGTGCCAGCAGTCCCAACCGACTTGAAAAACTGTTTTTT
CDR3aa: CASSPNRLEKLFF

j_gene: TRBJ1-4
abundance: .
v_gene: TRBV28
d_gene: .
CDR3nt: TGTGCCAGCAGTTTAGGACCTAATGAAAAACTGTTTTTT
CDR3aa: CASSLGPNEKLFF

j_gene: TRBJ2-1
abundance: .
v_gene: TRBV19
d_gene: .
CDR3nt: TGTGCCAGTACCAGAGGGGCCTACAATGAGCAGTTCTTC
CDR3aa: CASTRGAYNEQFF